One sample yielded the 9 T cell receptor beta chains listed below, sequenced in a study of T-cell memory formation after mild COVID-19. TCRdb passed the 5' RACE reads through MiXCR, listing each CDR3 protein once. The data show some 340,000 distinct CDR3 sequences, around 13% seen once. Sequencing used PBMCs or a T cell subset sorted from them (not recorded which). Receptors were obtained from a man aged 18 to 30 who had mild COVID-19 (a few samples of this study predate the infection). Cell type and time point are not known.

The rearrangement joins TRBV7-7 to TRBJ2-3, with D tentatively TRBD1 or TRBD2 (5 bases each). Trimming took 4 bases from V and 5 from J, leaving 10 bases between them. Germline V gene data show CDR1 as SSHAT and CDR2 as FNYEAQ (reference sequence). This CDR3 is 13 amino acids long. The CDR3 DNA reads TGTGCCAGCAGCTCAGGGAGAGGAGATACGCAGTATTTT. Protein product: CASSSGRGDTQYF.

CDR3 region: CASSVGGTGIREKLFF. The CDR3 bases are TGTGCCAGCAGCGTAGGGGGGACAGGTATTCGTGAAAAACTGTTTTTT. The V gene is TRBV9, the J gene TRBJ1-4; 8 bases match TRBD1. The CDR3 extends over 16 amino acids. CDR1 and CDR2 from the germline V gene are SGDLS and YYNGEE. V gave up 0 bases and J gave up 7 bases; unmatched junction bases: 8.

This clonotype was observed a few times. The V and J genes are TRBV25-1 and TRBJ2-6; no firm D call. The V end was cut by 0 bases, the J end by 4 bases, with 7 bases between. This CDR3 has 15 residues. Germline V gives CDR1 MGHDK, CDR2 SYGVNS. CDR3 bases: TGTGCCAGCAGTGAATATCGGGCCGGGGCCAACGTCCTGACTTTC. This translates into CASSEYRAGANVLTF.

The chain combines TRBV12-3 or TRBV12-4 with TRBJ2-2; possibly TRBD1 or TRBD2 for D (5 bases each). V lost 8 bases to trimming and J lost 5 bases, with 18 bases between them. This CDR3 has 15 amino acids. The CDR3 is CASSPTDRGTGELFF. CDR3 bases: TGTGCCAGCTCGCCGACAGACCGAGGGACCGGGGAGCTGTTTTTT.

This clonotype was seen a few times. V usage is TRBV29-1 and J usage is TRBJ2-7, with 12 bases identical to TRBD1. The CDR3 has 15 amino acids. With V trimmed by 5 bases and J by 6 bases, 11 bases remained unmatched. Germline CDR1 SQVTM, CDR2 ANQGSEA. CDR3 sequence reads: CSVPGTGGAKSEQYF. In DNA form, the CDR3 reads TGCAGCGTTCCCGGGACAGGGGGCGCGAAAAGCGAGCAGTACTTC.

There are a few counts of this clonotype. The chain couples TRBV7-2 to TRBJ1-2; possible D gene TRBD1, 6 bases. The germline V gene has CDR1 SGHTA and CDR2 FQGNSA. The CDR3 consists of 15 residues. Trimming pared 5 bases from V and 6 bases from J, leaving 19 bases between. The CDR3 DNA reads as TGTGCCAGCAGCCCGTCCCTCGGCAGGGGCAATGGCTACACCTTC. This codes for CASSPSLGRGNGYTF.

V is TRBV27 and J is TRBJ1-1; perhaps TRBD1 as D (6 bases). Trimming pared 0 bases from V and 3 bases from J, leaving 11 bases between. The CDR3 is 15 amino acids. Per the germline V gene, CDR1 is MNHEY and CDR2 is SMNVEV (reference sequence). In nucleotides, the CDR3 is TGTGCCAGCAGTTTATCTAACAGGGTCGACACTGAAGCTTTCTTT. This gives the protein CASSLSNRVDTEAFF.

The chain's CDR3 is CASSHLGLMPGELFF. In nucleotides, the CDR3 is TGCGCCAGCAGCCATCTGGGCCTTATGCCCGGGGAGCTGTTTTTT. The chain employs TRBV4-1 and TRBJ2-2; D unclear. The ends were cut back, 3 bases at V and 6 bases at J, with 14 bases in the middle. Germline lookup yields CDR1 MGHRA and CDR2 YSYEKL. The CDR3 loop spans 15 amino acids.

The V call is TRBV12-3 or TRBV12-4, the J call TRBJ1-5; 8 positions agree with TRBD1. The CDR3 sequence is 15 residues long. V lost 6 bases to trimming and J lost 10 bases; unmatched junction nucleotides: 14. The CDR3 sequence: CASRGSGQGRGPQHF. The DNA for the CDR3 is TGTGCCAGCAGGGGGAGCGGACAGGGTCGAGGACCCCAGCATTTT.